The source of this TCR beta chain is a study of cytomegalovirus exposure and HLA in healthy donors. The study, taken as a whole, reports: After further analysis at a later stage, roughly 16,000 TCR beta sequences were associated with HLA alleles at 0.05 false discovery rate. Beyond CMV serostatus, there was no information to go on about immune exposure.

Primers: 60 Vbeta forward and 13 Jbeta reverse. Original handling: An analysis that came later counted 70 million to 100 million unique TCR beta chains, approximately 9.9 million shared. The data were produced by immunoSEQ multiplex PCR, yet TCRdb's version contains in-frame clones alone and is incomplete. Clone size and the V and J calls come from that table; the DNA yielded D and trimming. Among around 160,000 clones listed, around three quarters were seen once. In the case of this clone: Its antigen is unidentified.

Germline CDR1 reads SSHAT; CDR2 reads FNYEAQ (reference sequence). CDR3 length: 15 residues. This chain uses TRBV7-7 with TRBJ2-5; TRBD2 agrees at 13 bases. The J call may be incorrect, as the DNA end agrees better with TRBJ2-7. The clonotype was recovered from a woman aged 40 to 50 in good health and CMV-seropositive. Sequencing used PBMCs. The CDR3 loop is CASSEGLAGYYEQYF. Written as DNA, the CDR3 is TGTGCCAGCAGCGAGGGACTAGCGGGGTACTACGAGCAGTACTTC.